This TCR beta chain was profiled in a study of technical replicates of blood from several donors. Clones were sequenced by immunoSEQ multiplex PCR, and TCRdb holds only the in-frame ones, with some missing. Of more than 90,000 clones listed, 90% to 96% were seen once; the top ten hold 0.22%. This CDR3 has 16 residues. V shed 1 base and J shed 5 bases, with 14 bases lying between them. CDR1 and CDR2 from the germline V gene are PRHDT and FYEKMQ (reference sequence). The chain carries TRBV13 and TRBJ2-2, with a weak D call TRBD2 (6 bases). The receptor's source is a human donor in good health. Sequenced material: T cells isolated from PBMCs. The CDR3 DNA reads as TGTGCCAGCAGCTTAGAGGCCTTGGGGGGTACCGGGGAGCTGTTTTTT. Its protein is CASSLEALGGTGELFF.